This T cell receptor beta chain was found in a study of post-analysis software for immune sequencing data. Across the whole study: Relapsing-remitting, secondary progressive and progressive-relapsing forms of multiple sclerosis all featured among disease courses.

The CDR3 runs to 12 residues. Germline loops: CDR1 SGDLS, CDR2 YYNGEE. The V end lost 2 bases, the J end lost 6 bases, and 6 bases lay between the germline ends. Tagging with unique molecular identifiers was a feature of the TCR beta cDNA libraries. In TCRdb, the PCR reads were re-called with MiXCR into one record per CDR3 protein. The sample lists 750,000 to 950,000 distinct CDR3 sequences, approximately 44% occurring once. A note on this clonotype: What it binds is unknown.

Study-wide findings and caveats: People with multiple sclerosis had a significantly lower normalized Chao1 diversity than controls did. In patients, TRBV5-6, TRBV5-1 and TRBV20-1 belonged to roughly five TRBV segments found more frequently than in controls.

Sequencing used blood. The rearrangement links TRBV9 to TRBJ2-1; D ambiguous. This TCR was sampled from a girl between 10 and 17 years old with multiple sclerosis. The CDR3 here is CASSVTGNEQFF. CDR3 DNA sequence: TGTGCCAGCAGCGTCACCGGCAATGAGCAGTTCTTC.